Shown below are 19 T cell receptor beta chains from a single sample sequenced in a study of CD8+ T cells in alopecia areata. It was cDNA, reverse transcribed from extracted RNA, that served as the sequencing template. TCRdb's copy holds only in-frame clones and misses some; the assay was immunoSEQ multiplex PCR. The table lists about 130,000 clones, more than 40% of them singletons, with around a sixth in the top ten. Sequenced here: CD8+ T cells sorted from blood, sampled at week 0. The receptor set was obtained from a human donor with alopecia areata.

This rearrangement joins TRBV11-2 to TRBJ2-1, with 9 bases that match TRBD2. J lost 11 bases, V lost 4 bases, and 15 bases had no gene match. The CDR3 extends over 16 amino acids. Germline CDR1 SGHAT, CDR2 FQNNGV. The CDR3 region has the DNA TGTGCCAGCAGCTCCTCAAGCGGGGGGTATTATCTCAAGCAGTTCTTC. Amino acid sequence: CASSSSSGGYYLKQFF.

The chain recombines TRBV29-1 with TRBJ2-5; 14 bases map to TRBD2. V lost 0 bases and J lost 5; bases outside the gene matches: 5. The CDR3 consists of 16 residues. CDR1 is SQVTM, CDR2 ANQGSEA, per germline. The CDR3: CSVEEGTSGGTETQYF. In DNA form, the CDR3 reads TGCAGCGTTGAAGAGGGGACTAGCGGGGGTACGGAGACCCAGTACTTC.

V usage is TRBV5-6 and J usage is TRBJ2-7; D uncertain. V was shortened by 0 bases and J by 2 bases, with 6 bases between the two germline ends. This CDR3 has 13 amino acids. CDR1 is SGHDT and CDR2 is YYEEEE in the germline V gene. The CDR3 region is CASSLGSTYEQYF. The CDR3 bases are TGTGCCAGCAGCTTGGGCAGTACCTACGAGCAGTACTTC.

J is TRBJ2-1 and V is TRBV11-2; possibly TRBD1 for D (6 bases). The CDR3 totals 16 residues. From germline, CDR1 is SGHAT and CDR2 FQNNGV. Trimming pared 1 base from V and 2 bases from J, leaving 12 bases between. The CDR3 nucleotides read TGTGCCAGCAGCTTAGTAGTGGGGGCCGCCTACAATGAGCAGTTCTTC. It is translated as CASSLVVGAAYNEQFF. Together with reference TRBV11-2 and TRBJ2-1, the CDR3 gives the full variable domain: EAGVAQSPRYKIIEKRQSVAFWCNPISGHATLYWYQQILGQGPKLLIQFQNNGVVDDSQLPKDRFSAERLKGVDSTLKIQPAKLEDSAVYLCASSLVVGAAYNEQFFGPGTRLTVL.

This clone turned up a few times. V usage is TRBV19 and J usage is TRBJ1-5; 8 bases line up with TRBD1. Unmatched junction bases numbered 3, after V lost 3 bases and J lost 5 bases. The CDR3 has 14 amino acids. Per germline, CDR1 LNHDA and CDR2 SQIVND (reference sequence). The CDR3 spells CASSISDRDQPQHF. CDR3 sequence (DNA): TGTGCCAGTAGTATCTCGGACAGGGATCAGCCCCAGCATTTT.

V is TRBV29-1 and J is TRBJ1-1; the match to TRBD1 covers 7 bases. Germline CDR1 is SQVTM and CDR2 is ANQGSEA. Trimming at V came to 6 bases and at J to 5 bases, leaving 15 bases not matched to a gene. This CDR3 has 15 residues. The CDR3: CSVRQGGLRDTEAFF. The CDR3 nucleotides read TGCAGCGTCCGACAGGGTGGTCTTCGCGATACTGAAGCTTTCTTT.

This clone ranks as medium-sized. The V gene is TRBV9, the J gene TRBJ2-5, with TRBD2 identical over 10 bases. The ends lost 0 bases at V and 5 bases at J; junction bases unmatched: 4. CDR3 size: 15 residues. Per the germline V gene, CDR1 is SGDLS and CDR2 is YYNGEE. The CDR3 protein is CASSVGGAGGETQYF. The CDR3 region has the DNA TGTGCCAGCAGCGTAGGCGGAGCGGGAGGGGAGACCCAGTACTTC.

The rearrangement joins TRBV5-1 to TRBJ2-1, with D possibly TRBD2 on 5 matching bases. Per the germline V gene, CDR1 is SGHRS and CDR2 is YFSETQ. V was clipped by 0 bases and J by 6 bases, with 13 bases between them. This CDR3 is built from 15 residues. The CDR3 is CASSLVSSSRNEQFF. Written as DNA, the CDR3 is TGCGCCAGCAGCTTGGTTTCTAGCTCTCGCAATGAGCAGTTCTTC.

V is TRBV6-5 and J is TRBJ2-2; the D gene is possibly TRBD2 (5 bases). The length of the CDR3 is 16 residues. The germline V gene has CDR1 MNHEY and CDR2 SVGAGI. Trimming cost V 0 bases and J 1 base, with 9 bases left between them. As DNA, the CDR3 is TGTGCCAGCAGTTACTCGGGGAGTGTGAACACCGGGGAGCTGTTTTTT. This encodes CASSYSGSVNTGELFF.

This clone was found a few times. The V and J genes are TRBV7-9 and TRBJ1-6; 10 nucleotides match TRBD1. This CDR3 region has 15 residues. V lost 2 bases to trimming and J lost 6 bases; unmatched junction nucleotides: 1. Per germline, CDR1 SEHNR and CDR2 FQNEAQ (reference sequence). CDR3 bases: TGTGCCAGCAGCTTATGGGACAGGGGTAATTCACCCCTCCACTTT. This codes for CASSLWDRGNSPLHF.

The rearrangement uses TRBV2 and TRBJ1-1; 7 bases fit TRBD1. CDR1 and CDR2 from the germline V gene are SNHLY and FYNNEI. The ends lost 4 bases at V and 6 bases at J; junction bases unmatched: 11. CDR3 length equals 15 residues. The DNA of the CDR3 is TGTGCCAGCAGTGGGACAGGACGCGGGTTTGCTGAAGCTTTCTTT. Encoded protein: CASSGTGRGFAEAFF.

This sequence joins TRBV6-5 and TRBJ2-7; 8 nucleotides match TRBD2. With 7 bases clipped from V and 0 bases from J, the junction kept 8 bases outside the gene matches. Germline loops: CDR1 MNHEY, CDR2 SVGAGI. The CDR3 covers 15 residues. The CDR3 sequence is CASTSGGETSYEQYF. The DNA of the CDR3 is TGTGCCAGCACCAGCGGGGGAGAAACCTCCTACGAGCAGTACTTC.

The chain has TRBV5-7 and TRBJ2-4, with D possibly being TRBD1 or TRBD2 (6 bases each). TRBV5-7 is noted as an ORF with a role that remains uncertain. The V gene lost 1 base and the J gene lost 3 bases, with 14 bases spanning the gap. The CDR3 consists of 16 residues. The CDR3 region is CASSLNREVGKNIQYF. CDR3 in DNA: TGTGCCAGCAGCTTGAACAGGGAGGTGGGCAAAAACATTCAGTACTTC.

This sequence joins TRBV5-6 and TRBJ2-7; 9 bases align to TRBD1. V shed 3 bases and J 6 bases; nucleotides not matched to a gene: 10. Germline assignment: CDR1 SGHDT and CDR2 YYEEEE. The CDR3 spans 15 residues. This CDR3 reads CASSYRNRGLGEQYF. The CDR3 DNA reads as TGTGCCAGCAGCTACCGGAACAGGGGGCTGGGCGAGCAGTACTTC.

The chain recombines TRBV7-9 with TRBJ2-2; D call uncertain. V was shortened by 5 bases and J by 6 bases, with 13 bases between the two germline ends. This CDR3 is built from 14 residues. Germline-derived CDR1 and CDR2 are SEHNR and FQNEAQ (reference sequence). This chain's CDR3 is CASSPPPGSGELFF. As DNA, the CDR3 is TGTGCCAGCAGCCCACCGCCGGGCTCCGGGGAGCTGTTTTTT.

This chain connects TRBV5-6 to TRBJ2-7, with D perhaps matching TRBD1 (6 bases). Germline-derived CDR1 and CDR2 are SGHDT and YYEEEE. The CDR3 contains 15 residues. With 5 bases removed from V and 0 bases from J, the gap between germline ends came to 15 bases. The CDR3 DNA is TGTGCCAGCAGTTACGACAGGACCGACTCCTACGAGCAGTACTTC. Its protein product is CASSYDRTDSYEQYF.

This clone has only a few counts. The chain joins TRBV7-9 to TRBJ1-1; D is undetermined. This CDR3 spans 12 amino acids. Per the germline V gene, CDR1 is SEHNR and CDR2 is FQNEAQ (reference sequence). The V and J ends lost 5 bases and 5 bases respectively, with 9 bases between them. CDR3 amino acids: CASSPGRTEAFF. In DNA form, the CDR3 reads TGTGCCAGCAGCCCAGGTCGTACTGAAGCTTTCTTT.

This clone was recorded many times. V usage is TRBV7-6 and J usage is TRBJ2-2; 7 bases map to TRBD2. The V gene end was trimmed by 7 bases and the J gene end by 3 bases; junction bases not matched to a gene: 14. The CDR3 spans 17 residues. Germline-derived CDR1 and CDR2 are SGHVS and FNYEAQ. The CDR3 here is CASKIPGEGVHTGELFF. The CDR3 DNA reads TGTGCCAGCAAGATTCCCGGGGAGGGAGTCCACACCGGGGAGCTGTTTTTT.

This clone was recorded once. J is TRBJ1-4 and V is TRBV30, with a weak D call TRBD1 (5 bases). The V end was cut by 1 base, the J end by 7 bases, with 16 bases between. The CDR3 runs to 15 residues. Germline CDR1 GTSNPN, CDR2 SVGIG (reference sequence). The CDR3: CAWSALGAEGEKLFF. The CDR3, as DNA: TGTGCCTGGAGTGCCTTAGGGGCGGAGGGTGAAAAACTGTTTTTT.